Following are 22 T cell receptor beta chains from one sample sequenced in a study of T cells in tuberculosis. Some clones are missing from TCRdb's copy, which holds only in-frame ones; the method was immunoSEQ multiplex PCR. Here the sample spans more than 35,000 clones, 94% being singletons. Sequences were obtained from PBMCs. All receptors come from a donor under 30 with latent tuberculosis or without tuberculosis infection. Some clones in this sample may be carry-over from other donors' samples.

The chain has TRBV5-1 and TRBJ1-1, with no clear D. Germline CDR1 and CDR2: SGHRS and YFSETQ. Deletions cut 0 bases from V and 0 bases from J, with 12 bases between. CDR3 length: 16 amino acids. The CDR3 spells CASSLDARSLNTEAFF. The DNA of the CDR3 is TGCGCCAGCAGCTTGGATGCCAGATCTCTGAACACTGAAGCTTTCTTT.

The CDR3 protein is CASSLAVSGNGELFF. CDR3 in DNA: TGCGCCAGCAGCTTGGCCGTCTCGGGAAACGGGGAGCTGTTTTTT. J is TRBJ2-2 and V is TRBV5-1; D may be TRBD2 (5 bases). The CDR3 runs to 15 residues. Germline V gene data show CDR1 as SGHRS and CDR2 as YFSETQ. Deletions cut 0 bases from V and 7 bases from J, with 13 bases between.

The J gene is TRBJ1-2, the V gene TRBV15, with D possibly matching TRBD1 (5 bases). The ends were cut back, 0 bases at V and 4 bases at J, with 18 bases in the middle. From germline, CDR1 is LNHNV and CDR2 YYDKDF (reference sequence). The CDR3 is 17 amino acids. The CDR3 nucleotides are TGTGCCACCAGCAGAGAATTGGCGGGGATGGGACTCTATGGCTACACCTTC. Its protein is CATSRELAGMGLYGYTF.

This clone was observed once. The CDR3 spells CASRQGSGQPQHF. DNA for the CDR3: TGTGCCAGCAGACAGGGTTCAGGTCAGCCCCAGCATTTT. J is TRBJ1-5 and V is TRBV28, with D perhaps TRBD1 (6 bases). Per germline, CDR1 MDHEN and CDR2 SYDVKM. Between the trimmed V and J ends, which lost 6 bases and 6 bases, there was a span of 12 bases. This CDR3 comprises 13 residues.

The gene calls are TRBV19 and TRBJ2-7, with D tentatively TRBD1 (6 bases). The CDR3 is made up of 13 amino acids. V lost 7 bases to trimming and J lost 2 bases, with 12 bases between them. The germline V gene has CDR1 LNHDA and CDR2 SQIVND (reference sequence). CDR3 nucleotide sequence: TGTGCCAGTACCCAAGCAGGGGCCTACGAGCAGTACGTC. This sequence encodes CASTQAGAYEQYV.

The genes are TRBV30 and TRBJ1-2, with a tentative D call TRBD1 (5 bases). The germline V and J ends were trimmed by 3 bases and 4 bases, with 21 bases remaining between them. Germline V lookup: CDR1 GTSNPN, CDR2 SVGIG (reference sequence). The CDR3 length is 16 residues. The CDR3 loop is CAWSGLGREESYGYTF. The CDR3 nucleotides are TGTGCCTGGAGCGGCTTGGGCAGGGAGGAGTCCTATGGCTACACCTTC.

This clone was seen just once. This chain joins TRBV7-2 and TRBJ2-2, with D possibly being TRBD2 (7 bases). Between the trimmed V and J ends, which lost 2 bases and 5 bases, there was a span of 12 bases. The CDR3 extends over 15 amino acids. Germline CDR1 reads SGHTA; CDR2 reads FQGNSA. CDR3: CASSLFGGATGELFF. CDR3 sequence (DNA): TGTGCCAGCAGCTTATTTGGGGGGGCGACCGGGGAGCTGTTTTTT.

The rearrangement links TRBV6-6 to TRBJ1-1, with D possibly being TRBD1 (5 bases). The ends were cut back, 5 bases at V and 1 base at J, with 8 bases in the middle. The CDR3 runs to 13 residues. Germline CDR1 and CDR2: MNHNY and SVGAGI (reference sequence). The CDR3 region is CASSNRPNTEAFF. CDR3 coding DNA: TGTGCCAGCAGTAACAGGCCGAACACTGAAGCTTTCTTT.

The chain joins TRBV5-1 to TRBJ2-7, with a possible D match to TRBD2 (5 bases). This CDR3 spans 15 amino acids. The V gene's germline CDR1 is SGHRS and CDR2 YFSETQ. V lost 4 bases and J 0 bases, leaving 14 bases between the germline ends. DNA of the CDR3: TGCGCCAGCAGCCTGACGTACGGGGACTCCTACGAGCAGTACTTC. Protein product: CASSLTYGDSYEQYF.

This chain connects TRBV2 to TRBJ1-1, with 8 positions matching TRBD1. This CDR3 has 17 amino acids. Looked up from germline, CDR1 is SNHLY and CDR2 is FYNNEI. J was trimmed by 0 bases and V by 7 bases; bases with no gene match: 13. CDR3 in amino acids: CASNRDQTGAMNTEAFF. CDR3 in DNA: TGTGCCAGCAACCGTGACCAGACAGGGGCCATGAACACTGAAGCTTTCTTT. The full variable domain, rest sourced from reference TRBV2 and TRBJ1-1, is EPEVTQTPSHQVTQMGQEVILRCVPISNHLYFYWYRQILGQKVEFLVSFYNNEISEKSEIFDDQFSVERPDGSNFTLKIRSTKLEDSAMYFCASNRDQTGAMNTEAFFGQGTRLTVV.

V gene TRBV5-4 combines with J gene TRBJ2-5, with 7 bases lining up with TRBD1. The CDR3 contains 15 residues. Unmatched junction bases numbered 11, after V lost 8 bases and J lost 1 base. Germline V gives CDR1 SGHNT, CDR2 YYREEE (reference sequence). CDR3 loop: CASSPRRQGQETQYF. CDR3 sequence (DNA): TGTGCCAGTAGCCCACGTAGACAGGGCCAAGAGACCCAGTACTTC.

The V call is TRBV4-1, the J call TRBJ1-4; D might be TRBD1 (5 bases). The germline V gene encodes CDR1 MGHRA and CDR2 YSYEKL. This CDR3 region has 16 residues. Trimming took off 4 bases at V and 13 bases at J, with 25 bases between the two ends. The CDR3 loop is CASSLKGRDGVVGLFF. The CDR3 coding sequence is TGCGCCAGCAGCCTAAAGGGGCGGGACGGGGTCGTCGGACTGTTTTTT.

V is TRBV4-3 and J is TRBJ2-2, with 8 nucleotides matching TRBD2. Germline loops: CDR1 LGHNA, CDR2 YSLEER. The CDR3 spans 17 residues. V gave up 1 base and J gave up 4 bases; unmatched junction bases: 8. The CDR3 is CASSQAFAGGTTGELFF. Written as DNA, the CDR3 is TGCGCCAGCAGCCAAGCCTTTGCGGGGGGTACCACCGGGGAGCTGTTTTTT.

This chain links TRBV18 with TRBJ2-2, with 7 bases aligning to TRBD1. Trimming took 6 bases from V and 0 from J; bases not matched to a gene: 4. This CDR3 is 15 amino acids long. The germline gives CDR1 KGHSH, CDR2 LQKENI. CDR3 coding DNA: TGTGCCAGCTCTACACAGGGGACGAACACCGGGGAGCTGTTTTTT. It codes for CASSTQGTNTGELFF.

The CDR3 DNA reads as TGTGCCAGCAGCCACCGGGAGTTCACTGAAGCTTTCTTT. Encoded protein: CASSHREFTEAFF. The J gene is TRBJ1-1, the V gene TRBV7-6; D is unclear. The CDR3 contains 13 residues. V gave up 5 bases and J gave up 4 bases, with 11 bases separating them. Germline V gives CDR1 SGHVS, CDR2 FNYEAQ.

V gene TRBV25-1 combines with J gene TRBJ2-4, with a tentative D call TRBD2 (6 bases). Germline V CDR1 and CDR2: MGHDK, SYGVNS. The CDR3 runs 17 residues. Trimming shortened V by 6 bases and J by 0 bases, and 18 bases separated the two germline ends. The CDR3 DNA sequence: TGTGCCAGCAGCGACGCGGGACGCCCGTTAGCCAAAAACATTCAGTACTTC. Translating it yields CASSDAGRPLAKNIQYF.

The chain combines TRBV4-3 with TRBJ1-1; D ambiguous. The CDR3 has 14 residues. CDR1 is LGHNA, CDR2 YSLEER, per germline. Trimming stripped 0 bases from V and 1 base from J, with 6 bases between. This CDR3 is CASSQDLANTEAFF. Written as DNA, the CDR3 is TGCGCCAGCAGCCAAGATCTGGCGAACACTGAAGCTTTCTTT.

This chain connects TRBV7-9 to TRBJ1-5; perhaps TRBD1 as D (5 bases). The germline V gene has CDR1 SEHNR and CDR2 FQNEAQ (reference sequence). CDR3 length equals 13 residues. V was shortened by 5 bases and J by 5 bases, with 10 bases between the two germline ends. The CDR3 nucleotides are TGTGCCAGCAGCGCAGGGTTCTATCAGCCCCAGCATTTT. It is translated as CASSAGFYQPQHF.

This chain links TRBV2 with TRBJ2-5, with 10 bases identical to TRBD1. The J segment lost 4 bases and the V segment lost 5 bases, leaving 4 bases of the junction unmatched. The CDR3 has 14 amino acids. Germline CDR1 reads SNHLY; CDR2 reads FYNNEI. The CDR3 protein is CASSPWTGGETQYF. The CDR3, as DNA: TGTGCCAGCAGTCCTTGGACAGGGGGAGAGACCCAGTACTTC.

The table lists this clone with a count of one. This chain joins TRBV4-3 and TRBJ1-2; D gene unclear. Trimming took off 1 base at V and 2 bases at J, with 11 bases between the two ends. The germline V gene has CDR1 LGHNA and CDR2 YSLEER. CDR3 length equals 15 residues. The CDR3 DNA reads TGCGCCAGCAGCCAAGTCGCGGGTCGGAACTATGGCTACACCTTC. Its protein is CASSQVAGRNYGYTF.

The CDR3 region has the DNA TGTGCCAGCGGACCAAGGACAGGGAACACTGAAGCTTTCTTT. It specifies CASGPRTGNTEAFF. The chain uses TRBV7-9 and TRBJ1-1, with 7 positions matching TRBD1. The CDR3 is 14 residues long. Germline trimming cut 8 bases from V and 1 base from J; bases unmatched to any gene: 7. Germline V gives CDR1 SEHNR, CDR2 FQNEAQ (reference sequence).

V and J are TRBV6-6 and TRBJ1-5, with D maybe TRBD1 (6 bases). V lost 4 bases to trimming and J lost 0 bases, with 7 bases between them. The CDR3 runs to 14 residues. Germline CDR1 MNHNY, CDR2 SVGAGI (reference sequence). In DNA, the CDR3 is TGTGCCAGCAGTTCAGGGGATAGCAATCAGCCCCAGCATTTT. Its translation is CASSSGDSNQPQHF.